This entry lists 28 T cell receptor beta chains sequenced from one sample in a study of post-analysis software for immune sequencing data (dated by TCRdb to about 2015). These TCRs' antigens remain unknown. The full study reports these points: Patients showed significantly higher frequencies than controls for a few TRBV segments, among them TRBV5-6, TRBV5-1 and TRBV20-1.

The method behind the library was PCR. The sequencer listed for this sample is Illumina HiSeq 2500. To reduce PCR and sequencing biases, unique molecular identifiers were incorporated into the TCR beta cDNA libraries. TCRdb trimmed public reads at Q25 via fastp, called clones via MiXCR and kept in-frame beta chains. Every distinct CDR3 protein forms one entry, paired with its most common genes and DNA. This sample is represented by under 900,000 distinct CDR3 sequences; approximately 57% of them were singletons. Of the sample, approximately 4.4% falls within the top ten clones. The sample consisted of blood. These receptors were taken from a girl aged 5-17 years with multiple sclerosis.

The CDR3: CASSRVDQPQHF. The CDR3, as DNA: TGTGCCAGCTCACGGGTGGATCAGCCCCAGCATTTT. The V gene is TRBV18, the J gene TRBJ1-5, with no clear D. The germline V gene encodes CDR1 KGHSH and CDR2 LQKENI. This CDR3 spans 12 amino acids. Trimming pared 4 bases from V and 5 bases from J, leaving 6 bases between.

The genes are TRBV5-1 and TRBJ1-2; D may be TRBD1 (6 bases). The CDR3 has 16 residues. Germline-derived CDR1 and CDR2 are SGHRS and YFSETQ. Between the trimmed V and J ends, which lost 0 bases and 0 bases, there was a span of 12 bases. The CDR3 loop reads CASSLGGQGTNYGYTF. CDR3 nucleotides: TGCGCCAGCAGCTTGGGGGGTCAGGGGACTAACTATGGCTACACCTTC.

The genes are TRBV29-1 and TRBJ2-7; TRBD1 aligns across 10 bases. Matching the DNA end better, TRBJ2-5 makes the J call doubtful. Germline V CDR1 and CDR2: SQVTM, ANQGSEA. This CDR3 contains 15 residues. The CDR3 loop is CSVPPGQGIGETQYF. The CDR3 nucleotides read TGCAGCGTTCCCCCGGGACAGGGGATAGGAGAGACCCAGTACTTC.

This clonotype was detected only once. The chain combines TRBV7-3 with TRBJ2-3, with 7 bases lining up with TRBD2. J gave up 5 bases and V 5 bases, and 7 bases lay outside the gene matches. This CDR3 region has 14 residues. Germline V gives CDR1 SGHTA, CDR2 FQGTGA. CDR3 loop: CASSTSGTGDTQYF. Here the CDR3 DNA reads TGTGCCAGCAGCACGAGCGGGACGGGAGATACGCAGTATTTT.

The V gene is TRBV3-1, the J gene TRBJ2-7; TRBD2 might be the D (5 bases). Trimming took 1 base from V and 3 from J, leaving 7 bases between them. Germline assignment: CDR1 LGHDT and CDR2 YNNKEL (reference sequence). The CDR3 covers 13 residues. As DNA, the CDR3 is TGTGCCAGCAGCCAAGTGAGCGGCTACGAGCAGTACTTC. Its protein product is CASSQVSGYEQYF.

The CDR3 coding sequence is TGTGCCAGCAGGGACGTTGGGGACAGGGCCATGAATCAGCCCCAGCATTTT. Its protein is CASRDVGDRAMNQPQHF. The chain joins TRBV6-6 to TRBJ1-5; 9 bases are shared with TRBD1. V dropped 6 bases and J dropped 4; count of bases not matched to a gene: 13. CDR3 length: 17 amino acids. Germline CDR1 is MNHNY and CDR2 is SVGAGI (reference sequence).

This clonotype has only a few counts. The CDR3 nucleotides read TGTGCCAGCAGCTCAAAGGACTGGATCAAAAATGAGCAGTTCTTC. Translated: CASSSKDWIKNEQFF. The genes are TRBV7-2 and TRBJ2-1; D perhaps matches TRBD2 (5 bases). Looked up from germline, CDR1 is SGHTA and CDR2 is FQGNSA. This CDR3 spans 15 amino acids. V was shortened by 4 bases and J by 7 bases, with 17 bases between the two germline ends.

There are a few counts of this clonotype. The chain joins TRBV6-4 to TRBJ2-3; 7 nucleotides line up with TRBD2. The ends lost 0 bases at V and 0 bases at J; junction bases unmatched: 9. The CDR3 covers 18 residues. Germline CDR1 MRHNA, CDR2 SNTAGT. DNA of the CDR3: TGTGCCAGCAGTGACTCGGGAGTTAGCGGGTCTAGCACAGATACGCAGTATTTT. This sequence encodes CASSDSGVSGSSTDTQYF.

The chain has TRBV21-1 and TRBJ2-7. TRBV21-1 is a documented pseudogene. The CDR3 runs to 13 residues. The CDR3 reads CASSKVVAREQYF. CDR3 nucleotides: TGTGCCAGCAGCAAGGTAGTAGCTCGTGAGCAGTACTTC.

The gene calls are TRBV20-1 and TRBJ1-5; TRBD1 matches at 9 bases. Germline V gene lookup returns CDR1 DFQATT and CDR2 SNEGSKA (reference sequence). This CDR3 region has 14 residues. J lost 3 bases, V lost 5 bases, and 5 bases had no gene match. The CDR3 sequence: CSALQGAPNQPQHF. The CDR3 nucleotides read TGCAGTGCTTTACAGGGGGCCCCCAATCAGCCCCAGCATTTT.

The CDR3 region is CASTPDGGREKLFF. For the CDR3, the DNA is TGTGCCAGCACCCCGGACGGGGGGAGAGAAAAACTGTTTTTT. This chain uses TRBV7-9 with TRBJ1-4; D may be TRBD1 (5 bases). This CDR3 is 14 amino acids long. The V and J ends lost 7 bases and 8 bases respectively, with 17 bases between them. CDR1 SEHNR and CDR2 FQNEAQ come from the germline V gene (reference sequence).

The rearrangement joins TRBV9 to TRBJ2-7, with unresolved D. V gave up 0 bases and J gave up 4 bases, with 11 bases separating them. This CDR3 has 14 residues. Germline CDR1 and CDR2: SGDLS and YYNGEE. The CDR3 region is CASSVVPGKYEQYF. The CDR3 nucleotides are TGTGCCAGCAGCGTAGTTCCAGGCAAGTACGAGCAGTACTTC.

The rearrangement joins TRBV6-6 to TRBJ2-7; D possibly uses TRBD1 or TRBD2 (5 bases each). V was shortened by 5 bases and J by 1 base, with 18 bases between the two germline ends. The CDR3 loop spans 16 amino acids. Germline-derived CDR1 and CDR2 are MNHNY and SVGAGI (reference sequence). The chain's CDR3 is CASSPNPGTASYEQYF. Written as DNA, the CDR3 is TGTGCCAGCAGTCCCAACCCCGGGACGGCATCCTACGAGCAGTACTTC.

The chain links TRBV29-1 to TRBJ2-1, with TRBD2 matching over 13 bases. The J call could be wrong; TRBJ2-7 is a better fit for the DNA end. CDR3 length: 15 amino acids. CDR1 is SQVTM, CDR2 ANQGSEA, per germline. CDR3 nucleotides: TGCAGCGCAGACCCGGGACTAGCGGGATACAATGAGCAGTACTTC. It yields the protein CSADPGLAGYNEQYF.

The chain links TRBV6-1 to TRBJ2-5, with D hard to call. The CDR3 sequence is 14 residues long. Trimming shortened V by 2 bases and J by 3 bases, and 10 bases separated the two germline ends. Germline V gives CDR1 MNHNS, CDR2 SASEGT. CDR3 loop: CASSEYGYEETQYF. For the CDR3, the DNA is TGTGCCAGCAGTGAATATGGCTACGAAGAGACCCAGTACTTC.

The chain combines TRBV14 with TRBJ2-6; D is unclear. This CDR3 spans 16 amino acids. Germline V gene lookup returns CDR1 SGHDN and CDR2 FVKESK. With 1 base removed from V and 1 base from J, the gap between germline ends came to 8 bases. In DNA form, the CDR3 reads TGTGCCAGCAGCCAAGGAGAAGAGTCTGGGGCCAACGTCCTGACTTTC. Translated, it gives CASSQGEESGANVLTF.

This clonotype appeared a few times. The chain combines TRBV5-1 with TRBJ2-7, with 10 bases identical to TRBD1. The V gene's germline CDR1 is SGHRS and CDR2 YFSETQ. This CDR3 contains 16 residues. V lost 4 bases, J lost 2 bases, and 9 bases stayed unmatched. CDR3 DNA sequence: TGCGCCAGCAGCCAGACGACAGGGGGCATGACCTACGAGCAGTACTTC. It translates to CASSQTTGGMTYEQYF.

CDR3 coding DNA: TGTGCCAGCAGCGTAGGGGTCGGCACTTCGAACACCGGGGAGCTGTTTTTT. Amino acids: CASSVGVGTSNTGELFF. This sequence joins TRBV9 and TRBJ2-2, with unresolved D. The CDR3 consists of 17 residues. Germline CDR1 and CDR2: SGDLS and YYNGEE. V was cut by 0 bases and J by 0 bases, with 12 bases left in between.

This clonotype was counted between two and nine times. The chain has TRBV4-1 and TRBJ2-5; 12 bases agree with TRBD2. The CDR3 sequence is 17 residues long. V was clipped by 4 bases and J by 1 base; unmatched bases: 7. CDR1 MGHRA and CDR2 YSYEKL come from the germline V gene. The CDR3 DNA is TGCGCCAGCAGCCCACCCCAGGGACTAGCGGGCCAAGAGACCCAGTACTTC. Translated: CASSPPQGLAGQETQYF.

The rearrangement links TRBV5-1 to TRBJ2-7, with TRBD1 identical over 7 bases. The junction had 10 bases not matched to a gene; V was cut back by 9 bases and J by 4 bases. The CDR3 runs 13 residues. Germline loops: CDR1 SGHRS, CDR2 YFSETQ. CDR3 amino acids: CATRTGAGYEQYF. The DNA of the CDR3 is TGCGCCACCAGAACAGGGGCCGGTTACGAGCAGTACTTC.

The genes are TRBV6-1 and TRBJ2-1; 9 bases agree with TRBD2. CDR1 and CDR2 from the germline V gene are MNHNS and SASEGT. With 6 bases clipped from V and 8 bases from J, the junction kept 2 bases outside the gene matches. The CDR3 extends over 12 amino acids. DNA for the CDR3: TGTGCCAGCAGAGGACTAGCGCATGAGCAGTTCTTC. It codes for CASRGLAHEQFF.

CDR3 residues: CSAPSRQGEGSYEQYF. The CDR3 DNA follows: TGCAGTGCCCCCTCACGACAGGGGGAGGGCTCCTACGAGCAGTACTTC. This chain links TRBV20-1 with TRBJ2-7; 9 bases map to TRBD1. From germline, CDR1 is DFQATT and CDR2 SNEGSKA (reference sequence). There are 16 residues in the CDR3. Trimming cost V 6 bases and J 0 bases; bases outside gene matches: 12.

At least ten counts were recorded for this clonotype. The chain combines TRBV5-1 with TRBJ2-5; tentatively, D is TRBD1 (6 bases). Germline lookup yields CDR1 SGHRS and CDR2 YFSETQ. The CDR3 totals 15 residues. Trimming removed 2 bases from V and 1 base from J, with 12 bases in between. CDR3 sequence: CASSFLGHFQETQYF. CDR3 DNA sequence: TGCGCCAGCAGCTTTCTGGGACACTTCCAAGAGACCCAGTACTTC.

For the CDR3, the DNA is TGTGCCAGCAGTCCGAGCAGGACTACAACAGATACGCAGTATTTT. The encoded protein is CASSPSRTTTDTQYF. V gene TRBV25-1 combines with J gene TRBJ2-3; D is possibly TRBD2 (6 bases). The CDR3 has 15 amino acids. Germline values: CDR1 MGHDK, CDR2 SYGVNS. V lost 5 bases to trimming and J lost 3 bases, with 15 bases between them. The full variable domain, with the rest looked up from reference TRBV25-1 and TRBJ2-3, is EADIYQTPRYLVIGTGKKITLECSQTMGHDKMYWYQQDPGMELHLIHYSYGVNSTEKGDLSSESTVSRIRTEHFPLTLESARPSHTSQYLCASSPSRTTTDTQYFGPGTRLTVL.

This clonotype showed up just a few times. The gene calls are TRBV5-1 and TRBJ2-7, with D perhaps matching TRBD1 (6 bases). This CDR3 region has 13 residues. From germline, CDR1 is SGHRS and CDR2 YFSETQ. The germline V and J ends were trimmed by 4 bases and 5 bases, with 13 bases remaining between them. CDR3 bases: TGCGCCAGCAGCACCCCTACAGGGAACGAGCAGTACTTC. Translated: CASSTPTGNEQYF.

The chain joins TRBV12-3 or TRBV12-4 to TRBJ1-1; D remains ambiguous. Trimming shortened V by 6 bases and J by 9 bases, and 14 bases separated the two germline ends. The CDR3 sequence is 12 residues long. The CDR3 DNA follows: TGTGCCAGCAGCCTAAGGGCGGGAAAAGCTTTCTTT. This codes for CASSLRAGKAFF.

The gene calls are TRBV6-5 and TRBJ1-4; D is uncertain. V was clipped by 0 bases and J by 4 bases, with 9 bases between them. CDR3 length: 15 amino acids. Looked up from germline, CDR1 is MNHEY and CDR2 is SVGAGI. The CDR3: CASSYSGLGNEKLFF. The CDR3 nucleotides are TGTGCCAGCAGTTACTCAGGATTGGGTAATGAAAAACTGTTTTTT.

The chain links TRBV9 to TRBJ1-4; the match to TRBD1 covers 8 bases. Germline assignment: CDR1 SGDLS and CDR2 YYNGEE. The CDR3 is 16 residues long. With 2 bases clipped from V and 5 bases from J, the junction kept 8 bases outside the gene matches. CDR3 bases: TGTGCCAGCAGCGTGCAGACAGGGGCCAGGAATGAAAAACTGTTTTTT. Amino acid sequence: CASSVQTGARNEKLFF.